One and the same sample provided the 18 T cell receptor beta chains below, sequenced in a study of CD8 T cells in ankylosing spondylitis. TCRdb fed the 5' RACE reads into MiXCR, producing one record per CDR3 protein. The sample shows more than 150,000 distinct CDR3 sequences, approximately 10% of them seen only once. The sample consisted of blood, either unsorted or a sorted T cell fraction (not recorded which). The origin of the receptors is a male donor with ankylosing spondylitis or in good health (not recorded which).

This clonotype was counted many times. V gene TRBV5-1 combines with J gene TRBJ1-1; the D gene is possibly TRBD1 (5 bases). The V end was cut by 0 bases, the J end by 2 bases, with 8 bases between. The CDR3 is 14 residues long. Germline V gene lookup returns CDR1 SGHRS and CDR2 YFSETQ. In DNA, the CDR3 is TGCGCCAGCAGCTTGGATCAGGGAAACACTGAAGCTTTCTTT. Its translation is CASSLDQGNTEAFF.

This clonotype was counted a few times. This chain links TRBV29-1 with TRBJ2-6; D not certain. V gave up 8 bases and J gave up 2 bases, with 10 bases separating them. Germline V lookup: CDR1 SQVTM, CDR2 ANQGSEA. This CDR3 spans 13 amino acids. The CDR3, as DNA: TGCAGCTGCCTAAGGGCTGGGGCCAACGTCCTGACTTTC. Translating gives CSCLRAGANVLTF.

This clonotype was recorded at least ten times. The DNA of the CDR3 is TGTGCCAGCAGAGGGACAGGGAAGGAGACCCAGTACTTC. Translating gives CASRGTGKETQYF. This chain joins TRBV12-3 or TRBV12-4 and TRBJ2-5; the match to TRBD1 covers 9 bases. The CDR3 length is 13 residues. V was clipped by 6 bases and J by 5 bases; unmatched bases: 4.

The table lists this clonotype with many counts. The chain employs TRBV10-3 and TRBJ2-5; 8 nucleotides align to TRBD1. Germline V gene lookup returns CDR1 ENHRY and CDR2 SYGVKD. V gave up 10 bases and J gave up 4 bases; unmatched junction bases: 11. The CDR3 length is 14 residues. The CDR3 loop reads CATVDQGAGETQYF. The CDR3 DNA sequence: TGTGCCACCGTAGATCAGGGGGCTGGAGAGACCCAGTACTTC.

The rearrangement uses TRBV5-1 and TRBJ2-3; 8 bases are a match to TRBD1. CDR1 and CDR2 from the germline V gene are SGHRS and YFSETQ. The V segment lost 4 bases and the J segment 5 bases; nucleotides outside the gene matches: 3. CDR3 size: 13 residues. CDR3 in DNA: TGCGCCAGCAGCAGACAGGGGCGAGATACGCAGTATTTT. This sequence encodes CASSRQGRDTQYF.

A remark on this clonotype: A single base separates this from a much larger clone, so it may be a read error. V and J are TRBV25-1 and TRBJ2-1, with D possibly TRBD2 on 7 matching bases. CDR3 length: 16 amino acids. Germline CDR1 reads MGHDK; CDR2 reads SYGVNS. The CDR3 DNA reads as TGTGCCAGCAGTGAATGGGGGGGGCTTGCCTACAATGCGCAGTTCTTC. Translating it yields CASSEWGGLAYNAQFF.

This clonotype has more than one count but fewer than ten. CDR3 amino acids: CASSRIAGADNYNEQFF. Written as DNA, the CDR3 is TGTGCCAGCAGCCGGATAGCGGGGGCTGATAACTACAATGAGCAGTTCTTC. This sequence joins TRBV3-1 and TRBJ2-1, with 9 bases that match TRBD2. CDR1 and CDR2 (germline): LGHDT, YNNKEL (reference sequence). The CDR3 length is 17 residues. Germline trimming cut 4 bases from V and 3 bases from J; bases unmatched to any gene: 10.

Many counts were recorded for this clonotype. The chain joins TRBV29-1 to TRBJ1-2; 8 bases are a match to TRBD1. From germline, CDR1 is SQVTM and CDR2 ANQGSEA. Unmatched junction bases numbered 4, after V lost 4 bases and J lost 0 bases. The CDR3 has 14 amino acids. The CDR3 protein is CSVAGQAANYGYTF. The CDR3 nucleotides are TGCAGCGTTGCGGGACAGGCAGCTAACTATGGCTACACCTTC. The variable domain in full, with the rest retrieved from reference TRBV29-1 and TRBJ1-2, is SAVISQKPSRDICQRGTSLTIQCQVDSQVTMMFWYRQQPGQSLTLIATANQGSEATYESGFVIDKFPISRPNLTFSTLTVSNMSPEDSSIYLCSVAGQAANYGYTFGSGTRLTVV.

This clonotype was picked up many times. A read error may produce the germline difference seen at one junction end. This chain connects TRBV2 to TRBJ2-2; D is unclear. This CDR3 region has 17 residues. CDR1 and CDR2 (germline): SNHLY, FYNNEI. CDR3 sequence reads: CASSEGPVRSNTGELFF. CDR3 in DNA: TGTGCCAGCAGCGAAGGGCCAGTAAGGAGTAACACCGGGGAGCTGTTTTTT.

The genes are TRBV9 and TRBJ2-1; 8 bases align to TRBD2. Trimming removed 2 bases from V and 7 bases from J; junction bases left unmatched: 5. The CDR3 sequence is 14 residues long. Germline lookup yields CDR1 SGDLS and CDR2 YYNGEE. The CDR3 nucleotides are TGTGCCAGCAGCGTTGGCGGGAGGACAAATGAGCAGTTCTTC. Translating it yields CASSVGGRTNEQFF.

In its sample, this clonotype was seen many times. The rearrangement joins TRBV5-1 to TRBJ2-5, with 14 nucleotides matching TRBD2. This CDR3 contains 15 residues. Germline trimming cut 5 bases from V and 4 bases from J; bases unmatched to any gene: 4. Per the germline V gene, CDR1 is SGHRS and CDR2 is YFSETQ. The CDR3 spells CASRTGTSGRETQYF. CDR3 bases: TGCGCCAGCAGGACGGGGACTAGCGGGAGAGAGACCCAGTACTTC.

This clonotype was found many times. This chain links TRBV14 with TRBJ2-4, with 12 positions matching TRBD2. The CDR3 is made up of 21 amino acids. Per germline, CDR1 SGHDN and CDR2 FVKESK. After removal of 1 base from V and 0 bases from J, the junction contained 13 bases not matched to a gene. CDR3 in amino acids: CASSQASASGGATLAKNIQYF. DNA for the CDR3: TGTGCCAGCAGCCAAGCTTCGGCTAGCGGGGGGGCAACACTAGCCAAAAACATTCAGTACTTC.

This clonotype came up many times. The CDR3 loop reads CASSGGTSNQPQHF. The CDR3 nucleotides read TGTGCCAGCAGCGGGGGTACGAGCAATCAGCCCCAGCATTTT. The chain has TRBV7-6 and TRBJ1-5; tentatively, D is TRBD1 (5 bases). V lost 5 bases, J lost 1 base, and 9 bases lay in between. The germline gives CDR1 SGHVS, CDR2 FNYEAQ. The CDR3 runs 14 residues.

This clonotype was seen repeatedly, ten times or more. The CDR3 DNA is TGTGCCACCGCCGAAGTAGGGGGCACAGATACGCAGTATTTT. Translated: CATAEVGGTDTQYF. The chain recombines TRBV24-1 with TRBJ2-3; the D gene is possibly TRBD1 (5 bases). The germline V and J ends were trimmed by 9 bases and 1 base, with 13 bases remaining between them. CDR1 is KGHDR, CDR2 SFDVKD, per germline. CDR3 size: 14 residues.

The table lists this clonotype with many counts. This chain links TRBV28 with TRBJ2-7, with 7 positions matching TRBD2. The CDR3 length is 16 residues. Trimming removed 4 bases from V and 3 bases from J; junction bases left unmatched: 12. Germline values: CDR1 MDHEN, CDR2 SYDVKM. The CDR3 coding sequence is TGTGCCAGCAGTTCTCCCCGTCCGGGAGGTTTCTACGAGCAGTACTTC. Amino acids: CASSSPRPGGFYEQYF.

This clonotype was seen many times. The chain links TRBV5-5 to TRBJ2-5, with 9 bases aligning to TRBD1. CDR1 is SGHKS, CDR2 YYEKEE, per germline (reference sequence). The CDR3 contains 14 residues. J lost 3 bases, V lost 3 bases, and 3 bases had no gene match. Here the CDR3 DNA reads TGTGCCAGCAGCTGGGGACAGGGAAAAGAGACCCAGTACTTC. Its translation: CASSWGQGKETQYF.

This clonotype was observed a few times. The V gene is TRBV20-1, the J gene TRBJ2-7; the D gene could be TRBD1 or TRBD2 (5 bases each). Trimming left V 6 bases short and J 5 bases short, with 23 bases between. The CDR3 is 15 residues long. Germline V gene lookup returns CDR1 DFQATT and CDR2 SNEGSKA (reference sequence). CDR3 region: CSARLPGTEAHEQYF. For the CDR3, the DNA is TGCAGTGCCCGCCTCCCCGGGACGGAAGCACACGAGCAGTACTTC.

The CDR3 sequence: CASSLGRGGITDTQYF. The CDR3 DNA follows: TGTGCCAGCAGCTTAGGGCGCGGAGGGATCACAGATACGCAGTATTTT. The genes are TRBV7-9 and TRBJ2-3, with D perhaps TRBD2 (6 bases). Trimming removed 1 base at V and 2 bases at J, with 13 bases between. The CDR3 is 16 residues long. Germline lookup yields CDR1 SEHNR and CDR2 FQNEAQ (reference sequence).